These 27 T cell receptor beta chains were all obtained from the same sample, sequenced in a study of T cell responses to AZD1222 COVID-19 vaccine. The method was immunoSEQ multiplex PCR; TCRdb's version includes in-frame clones alone and lacks a portion of them. The table lists about 88,000 clones, roughly nine tenths of them singletons. The sequencing here drew on peripheral blood, taken 28 days after the second AZD1222 dose. The receptors were sampled from an adult who received the AZD1222 COVID-19 vaccine.

V and J are TRBV25-1 and TRBJ1-2; D is unresolved. The germline V gene has CDR1 MGHDK and CDR2 SYGVNS. The CDR3 spans 14 residues. Trimming pared 1 base from V and 7 bases from J, leaving 13 bases between. The CDR3 DNA sequence: TGTGCCAGCAGTGAATCCTTGGGGAGGGTTGGCTACACCTTC. Translation: CASSESLGRVGYTF.

V is TRBV30 and J is TRBJ2-6; D may be TRBD1 or TRBD2 (7 bases each). The germline CDR1 and CDR2 sequences are GTSNPN and SVGIG (reference sequence). The V gene lost 4 bases and the J gene lost 0 bases, with 10 bases spanning the gap. The CDR3 is made up of 15 amino acids. The CDR3 is CAWTRGGSGANVLTF. The CDR3 DNA reads TGTGCCTGGACCAGGGGGGGCTCTGGGGCCAACGTCCTGACTTTC.

The chain recombines TRBV28 with TRBJ1-6; 7 positions match TRBD1. Germline CDR1 is MDHEN and CDR2 is SYDVKM. This CDR3 spans 14 amino acids. V gave up 6 bases and J gave up 9 bases; unmatched junction bases: 8. CDR3 protein: CASSPQGDSSPLHF. The CDR3 nucleotides are TGTGCCAGCAGCCCTCAGGGGGATTCTTCACCCCTCCACTTT.

The J gene is TRBJ1-6, the V gene TRBV7-2; D unresolved. The V gene's germline CDR1 is SGHTA and CDR2 FQGNSA. Trimming shortened V by 5 bases and J by 9 bases, and 23 bases separated the two germline ends. CDR3 length: 17 amino acids. DNA of the CDR3: TGTGCCAGCAGCATCCACTCTTACCTCGAGGAAGGTTCACCCCTCCACTTT. Amino acid sequence: CASSIHSYLEEGSPLHF. Drawing the rest from reference TRBV7-2 and TRBJ1-6, the complete variable domain is GAGVSQSPSNKVTEKGKDVELRCDPISGHTALYWYRQSLGQGLEFLIYFQGNSAPDKSGLPSDRFSAERTGGSVSTLTIQRTQQEDSAVYLCASSIHSYLEEGSPLHFGNGTRLTVT.

The chain uses TRBV25-1 and TRBJ1-2; perhaps TRBD1 as D (5 bases). CDR1 is MGHDK and CDR2 is SYGVNS in the germline V gene. Deletions cut 1 base from V and 3 bases from J, with 9 bases between. The CDR3 runs 14 residues. The CDR3 sequence is CASSEFGGDYGYTF. DNA of the CDR3: TGTGCCAGCAGTGAATTCGGGGGGGACTATGGCTACACCTTC.

The genes are TRBV7-8 and TRBJ1-2; a possible D gene is TRBD1 (6 bases). This CDR3 region has 15 residues. The V and J ends lost 1 base and 8 bases respectively, with 17 bases between them. The germline gives CDR1 SGHVS, CDR2 FQNEAQ. CDR3: CASSLVTGPPRGYTF. The CDR3 DNA is TGTGCCAGCAGCTTAGTAACAGGGCCCCCGCGGGGCTACACCTTC.

The chain couples TRBV7-9 to TRBJ2-7; possible D gene TRBD2, 7 bases. V was cut by 1 base and J by 4 bases, with 14 bases left in between. Germline-derived CDR1 and CDR2 are SEHNR and FQNEAQ (reference sequence). The CDR3 has 15 residues. DNA for the CDR3: TGTGCCAGCAGCTTAGTATCGGGGGGACATTACGAGCAGTACTTC. This sequence encodes CASSLVSGGHYEQYF.

The chain carries TRBV11-1 and TRBJ2-2, with D tentatively TRBD1 (6 bases). The V gene lost 5 bases and the J gene lost 7 bases, with 17 bases spanning the gap. The germline V gene has CDR1 SGHAT and CDR2 FQDESV (reference sequence). The CDR3 totals 15 residues. CDR3 nucleotides: TGTGCCAGCAGCCCCGAACCGCAGGGACACGGGGAGCTGTTTTTT. The encoded protein is CASSPEPQGHGELFF. The complete variable domain, with remaining parts taken from reference TRBV11-1 and TRBJ2-2, reads EAEVAQSPRYKITEKSQAVAFWCDPISGHATLYWYRQILGQGPELLVQFQDESVVDDSQLPKDRFSAERLKGVDSTLKIQPAELGDSAMYLCASSPEPQGHGELFFGEGSRLTVL.

The count of this clone is one. The V gene is TRBV5-1, the J gene TRBJ1-4; D is unresolved. Trimming stripped 0 bases from V and 3 bases from J, with 9 bases between. The CDR3 extends over 15 amino acids. From germline, CDR1 is SGHRS and CDR2 YFSETQ. This chain's CDR3 is CASSLAEGPNEKLFF. CDR3 nucleotide sequence: TGCGCCAGCAGCTTGGCCGAGGGCCCTAATGAAAAACTGTTTTTT.

This clone was observed a handful of times. The chain links TRBV30 to TRBJ1-5, with a tentative D call TRBD1 (6 bases). Germline CDR1 and CDR2: GTSNPN and SVGIG (reference sequence). With 1 base removed from V and 7 bases from J, the gap between germline ends came to 17 bases. This CDR3 contains 15 residues. CDR3 loop: CAWSAGAGVRQPQHF. CDR3 in DNA: TGTGCCTGGAGTGCCGGGGCAGGGGTCCGCCAGCCCCAGCATTTT.

The chain has TRBV18 and TRBJ2-7; D is possibly TRBD1 (6 bases). Germline-derived CDR1 and CDR2 are KGHSH and LQKENI. This CDR3 is 15 amino acids long. Trimming removed 6 bases at V and 4 bases at J, with 19 bases between. CDR3 sequence (DNA): TGTGCCAGCTCGCTCACAGGGCAGATGCAGTACGAGCAGTACTTC. Encoded protein: CASSLTGQMQYEQYF.

The chain is built from TRBV18 and TRBJ1-5; D gene uncertain. Germline assignment: CDR1 KGHSH and CDR2 LQKENI. CDR3 size: 14 residues. Trimming cost V 2 bases and J 9 bases, with 14 bases left between them. This CDR3 is CASSPGPPHGPQHF. CDR3 nucleotide sequence: TGTGCCAGCTCACCAGGACCGCCCCATGGGCCCCAGCATTTT.

The chain combines TRBV7-2 with TRBJ1-2; 7 nucleotides align to TRBD1. The CDR3 extends over 15 amino acids. Looked up from germline, CDR1 is SGHTA and CDR2 is FQGNSA. The ends lost 2 bases at V and 4 bases at J; junction bases unmatched: 7. CDR3 coding DNA: TGTGCCAGCAGCTTATCCCCGACAGGGCCCTATGGCTACACCTTC. Translation gives CASSLSPTGPYGYTF. The variable domain in full, completed from reference TRBV7-2 and TRBJ1-2, reads GAGVSQSPSNKVTEKGKDVELRCDPISGHTALYWYRQSLGQGLEFLIYFQGNSAPDKSGLPSDRFSAERTGGSVSTLTIQRTQQEDSAVYLCASSLSPTGPYGYTFGSGTRLTVV.

The V call is TRBV27, the J call TRBJ2-7; D may be TRBD1 or TRBD2 (5 bases each). The germline CDR1 and CDR2 sequences are MNHEY and SMNVEV (reference sequence). The V and J ends lost 4 bases and 2 bases respectively, with 15 bases between them. The CDR3 contains 15 residues. The CDR3 is CASSWGGGIAYEQYF. In DNA, the CDR3 is TGTGCCAGCAGTTGGGGCGGAGGAATCGCCTACGAGCAGTACTTC.

The V call is TRBV30, the J call TRBJ2-5; tentative D call: TRBD1 (6 bases). From germline, CDR1 is GTSNPN and CDR2 SVGIG (reference sequence). V lost 2 bases and J lost 5, with 18 bases in between. There are 15 residues in the CDR3. The CDR3 sequence: CAWSTTQGSVETQYF. In DNA, the CDR3 is TGTGCCTGGAGTACCACACAGGGCTCCGTGGAGACCCAGTACTTC.

The chain has TRBV7-2 and TRBJ2-1; D perhaps matches TRBD2 (6 bases). Trimming stripped 5 bases from V and 0 bases from J, with 11 bases between. Per germline, CDR1 SGHTA and CDR2 FQGNSA. CDR3 length equals 15 residues. The CDR3 sequence is CASSIIADSYNEQFF. CDR3 sequence (DNA): TGTGCCAGCAGCATCATAGCGGACTCCTACAATGAGCAGTTCTTC.

V gene TRBV7-8 combines with J gene TRBJ1-5, with 8 bases aligning to TRBD1. This CDR3 region has 20 residues. Germline V gives CDR1 SGHVS, CDR2 FQNEAQ. V trimming: 2 bases; J trimming: 2 bases; junction bases outside the gene matches: 17. CDR3: CASSLRITGGIRDGNQPQHF. In nucleotides, the CDR3 is TGTGCCAGCAGCTTAAGAATCACAGGGGGAATTAGGGATGGCAATCAGCCCCAGCATTTT.

This clone was detected a few times. J is TRBJ1-4 and V is TRBV28; D ambiguous. V lost 11 bases, J lost 7 bases, and 17 bases lay in between. CDR3 length: 13 residues. Germline values: CDR1 MDHEN, CDR2 SYDVKM. The CDR3 DNA reads TGTGCCTCTCTCGTTTCGAAGGGTGAAAAACTGTTTTTT. The encoded protein is CASLVSKGEKLFF.

Within the sample, this clone is medium-sized. The chain carries TRBV7-9 and TRBJ1-1; 12 positions agree with TRBD1. V gave up 3 bases and J gave up 1 base; unmatched junction bases: 9. This CDR3 has 18 amino acids. Germline V lookup: CDR1 SEHNR, CDR2 FQNEAQ (reference sequence). The CDR3: CASSFQPGQGAENTEAFF. In DNA form, the CDR3 reads TGTGCCAGCAGCTTTCAACCGGGACAGGGGGCCGAGAACACTGAAGCTTTCTTT.

V usage is TRBV19 and J usage is TRBJ1-6, with TRBD1 matching over 9 bases. The CDR3 extends over 15 amino acids. Germline CDR1 reads LNHDA; CDR2 reads SQIVND (reference sequence). The V gene end was trimmed by 7 bases and the J gene end by 16 bases; junction bases not matched to a gene: 17. The DNA of the CDR3 is TGTGCCAGTAACCTGGGACAGGGCACCCCCCAACCGCTCCACTTT. Its translation is CASNLGQGTPQPLHF.

This chain joins TRBV12-3 or TRBV12-4 and TRBJ2-5; D is undetermined. Trimming shortened V by 6 bases and J by 4 bases, and 6 bases separated the two germline ends. The CDR3 runs 11 residues. The CDR3: CASRGLETQYF. The CDR3 region has the DNA TGTGCCAGCAGGGGATTAGAGACCCAGTACTTC.

The chain carries TRBV5-1 and TRBJ2-5, with a possible D match to TRBD1 (7 bases). V lost 3 bases, J lost 0 bases, and 12 bases lay in between. The CDR3 has 15 residues. The germline gives CDR1 SGHRS, CDR2 YFSETQ. The CDR3 sequence: CASSWGDSDQETQYF. In DNA form, the CDR3 reads TGCGCCAGCAGCTGGGGGGACAGTGACCAAGAGACCCAGTACTTC.

The chain uses TRBV10-2 and TRBJ2-1; TRBD2 matches 8 bases. This CDR3 has 16 amino acids. Germline V lookup: CDR1 WSHSY, CDR2 SAAADI. V dropped 0 bases and J dropped 3; count of bases not matched to a gene: 4. CDR3 sequence reads: CASSESTSGGYNEQFF. In DNA, the CDR3 is TGCGCCAGCAGTGAGTCGACCAGCGGGGGCTACAATGAGCAGTTCTTC.

The chain uses TRBV27 and TRBJ1-1; TRBD1 might be the D (5 bases). Germline CDR1 is MNHEY and CDR2 is SMNVEV (reference sequence). This CDR3 spans 14 amino acids. The ends were cut back, 7 bases at V and 5 bases at J, with 17 bases in the middle. This CDR3 is CASTRMGGTTEAFF. The CDR3 DNA reads TGTGCCAGCACTCGAATGGGGGGAACGACTGAAGCTTTCTTT.

This clone showed up just a few times. The chain uses TRBV9 and TRBJ1-1; 8 bases map to TRBD1. The V segment lost 4 bases and the J segment 0 bases; nucleotides outside the gene matches: 11. Per the germline V gene, CDR1 is SGDLS and CDR2 is YYNGEE. The CDR3 has 17 amino acids. The CDR3 DNA reads TGTGCCAGCAGCATCATAGGACAGGGCGCGATGAACACTGAAGCTTTCTTT. Translating it yields CASSIIGQGAMNTEAFF.

This clone was found a few times. This chain joins TRBV7-8 and TRBJ1-6; 10 bases fit TRBD1. The V gene's germline CDR1 is SGHVS and CDR2 FQNEAQ. This CDR3 comprises 17 residues. The V gene end was trimmed by 5 bases and the J gene end by 1 base; junction bases not matched to a gene: 5. In DNA, the CDR3 is TGTGCCAGCAGCAGCCAGGGACAGGGGTCCTATAATTCACCCCTCCACTTT. Its protein product is CASSSQGQGSYNSPLHF.

The J gene is TRBJ2-7, the V gene TRBV15, with D hard to call. The CDR3 spans 13 residues. Germline V lookup: CDR1 LNHNV, CDR2 YYDKDF (reference sequence). V lost 0 bases and J lost 0, with 3 bases in between. The CDR3 sequence is CATSREASYEQYF. CDR3 sequence (DNA): TGTGCCACCAGCAGAGAGGCCTCCTACGAGCAGTACTTC.